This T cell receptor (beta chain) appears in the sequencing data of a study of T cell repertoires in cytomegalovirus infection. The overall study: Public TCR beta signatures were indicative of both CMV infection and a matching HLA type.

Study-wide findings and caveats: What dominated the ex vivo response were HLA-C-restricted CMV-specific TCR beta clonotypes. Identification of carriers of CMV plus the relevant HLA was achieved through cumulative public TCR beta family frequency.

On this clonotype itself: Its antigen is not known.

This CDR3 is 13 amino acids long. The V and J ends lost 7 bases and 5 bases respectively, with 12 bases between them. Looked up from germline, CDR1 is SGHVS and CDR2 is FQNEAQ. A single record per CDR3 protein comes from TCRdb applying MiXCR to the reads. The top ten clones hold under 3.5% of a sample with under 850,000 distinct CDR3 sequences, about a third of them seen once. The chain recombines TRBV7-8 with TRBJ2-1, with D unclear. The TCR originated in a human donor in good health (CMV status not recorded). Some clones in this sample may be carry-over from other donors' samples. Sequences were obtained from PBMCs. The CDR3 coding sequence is TGTGCCAGCAAACTCTTCTACAACAATGAGCAGTTCTTC. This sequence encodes CASKLFYNNEQFF.